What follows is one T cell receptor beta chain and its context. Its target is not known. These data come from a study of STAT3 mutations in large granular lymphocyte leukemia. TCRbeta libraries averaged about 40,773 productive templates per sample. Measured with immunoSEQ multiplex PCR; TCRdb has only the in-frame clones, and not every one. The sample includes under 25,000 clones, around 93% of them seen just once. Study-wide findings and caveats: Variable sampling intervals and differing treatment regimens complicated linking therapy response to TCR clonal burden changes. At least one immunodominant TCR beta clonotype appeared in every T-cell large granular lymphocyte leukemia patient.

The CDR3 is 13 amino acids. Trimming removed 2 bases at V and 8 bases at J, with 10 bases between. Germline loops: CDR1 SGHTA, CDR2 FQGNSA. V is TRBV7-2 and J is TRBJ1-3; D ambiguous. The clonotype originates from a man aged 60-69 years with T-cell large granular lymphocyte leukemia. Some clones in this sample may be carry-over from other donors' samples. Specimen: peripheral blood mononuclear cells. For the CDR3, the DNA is TGTGCCAGCAGCTTACCCGTTATGGACACCATATATTTT. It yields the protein CASSLPVMDTIYF. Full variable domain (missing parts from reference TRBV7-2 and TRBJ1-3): GAGVSQSPSNKVTEKGKDVELRCDPISGHTALYWYRQSLGQGLEFLIYFQGNSAPDKSGLPSDRFSAERTGGSVSTLTIQRTQQEDSAVYLCASSLPVMDTIYFGEGSWLTVV.